The clone carrying this TCR beta chain was recorded a few times. This likely traces to a read error, being one base from a far larger clone. TCRdb itself ran the PCR reads through MiXCR, one entry per CDR3 protein. The sample has a few hundred thousand distinct CDR3 sequences, 20% to 25% seen once. The entry originates in a study of molecular identifiers for immune sequencing clone quantification. CDR3 length: 14 residues. Input material: naive CD8+ T cells from blood, with Jurkat cell RNA spiked in. Subset given: FACS-sorted CD8+CD4-CCR7+CD45RA+ naive T cells. The chain combines TRBV12-3 or TRBV12-4 with TRBJ2-4; D not certain. The receptor was derived from a human donor in good health. Some libraries in this study had Jurkat cell RNA spiked in. CDR3 bases: TGTGCCAACAGTTTAGGGTTAGCCAAAAACATTCAGTACTTC. This gives the protein CANSLGLAKNIQYF.